This entry lists 25 T cell receptor beta chains sequenced from one sample in a study of sequential checkpoint blockade in melanoma. Treatment indicated: randomized to nivolumab then ipilimumab (arm A) or the reverse (arm B). TCRdb's copy holds only in-frame clones and misses some; the assay was immunoSEQ multiplex PCR. The sample has 12,000 or so clones; under 30% are singletons. The starting material was tumor tissue (inferred from file names), obtained from a patient given nivolumab and ipilimumab in sequence. The receptors stem from a human donor with melanoma.

This clone was counted at least ten times. This chain uses TRBV11-3 with TRBJ2-1; D remains ambiguous. The V end was cut by 8 bases, the J end by 5 bases, with 19 bases between. CDR1 and CDR2 from the germline V gene are SGHNT and YENEEA. The CDR3 totals 15 residues. CDR3 DNA: TGTGCCAGCGGCCTCTTCAGGAGAACTAACAATGAGCAGTTCTTC. It translates to CASGLFRRTNNEQFF.

The chain has TRBV18 and TRBJ1-2, with a tentative D call TRBD1 (5 bases). The CDR3 covers 16 residues. The germline V gene has CDR1 KGHSH and CDR2 LQKENI. Trimming cost V 3 bases and J 3 bases, with 17 bases left between them. CDR3 sequence: CASSPREGREDYGYTF. The CDR3 coding sequence is TGTGCCAGCTCACCCCGCGAGGGCAGGGAGGACTATGGCTACACCTTC.

The sample holds a few counts of this clone. A read error may account for a junction end that differs from germline. The chain carries TRBV6-8 and TRBJ1-1; 8 nucleotides agree with TRBD1. The CDR3 contains 15 residues. Germline V CDR1 and CDR2: MNHGY, SAAAGT. The CDR3 DNA follows: TGTGCCATCAGTGGAAGGACAGGGCGGAACACTGAAGCTTTCTTT. This encodes CAISGRTGRNTEAFF.

This clone occurred a few times. The chain combines TRBV6-8 with TRBJ2-7; 7 bases map to TRBD2. V lost 2 bases, J lost 6 bases, and 16 bases stayed unmatched. The CDR3 length is 17 residues. Germline V gene sequence: CDR1 MNHGY, CDR2 SAAAGT. The chain's CDR3 is CASSYRLRWTRDLEQYF. Written as DNA, the CDR3 is TGTGCCAGCAGTTACCGGTTACGTTGGACTAGGGATCTCGAGCAGTACTTC.

This rearrangement joins TRBV9 to TRBJ1-1; 7 bases match TRBD1. In germline, CDR1 is SGDLS, CDR2 YYNGEE. This CDR3 comprises 12 residues. After removal of 3 bases from V and 5 bases from J, the junction contained 1 base not matched to a gene. The CDR3 coding sequence is TGTGCCAGCAGCGCACAGGGGACTGAAGCTTTCTTT. It translates to CASSAQGTEAFF.

The rearrangement uses TRBV29-1 and TRBJ1-3; possible D gene TRBD1, 5 bases. The CDR3 is 14 amino acids. V was cut by 1 base and J by 2 bases, with 9 bases left in between. In germline, CDR1 is SQVTM, CDR2 ANQGSEA. CDR3 in amino acids: CSVEGDEAGNTIYF. CDR3 nucleotides: TGCAGCGTTGAAGGGGACGAAGCTGGAAACACCATATATTTT.

This chain uses TRBV16 with TRBJ1-5; D uncertain. Germline V gives CDR1 KGHSY, CDR2 FQNENV. The CDR3 is made up of 14 amino acids. With 4 bases removed from V and 0 bases from J, the gap between germline ends came to 7 bases. CDR3: CASSPGISNQPQHF. CDR3 sequence (DNA): TGTGCCAGCAGCCCGGGTATTAGCAATCAGCCCCAGCATTTT.

The rearrangement uses TRBV5-1 and TRBJ2-7; 7 bases agree with TRBD1. V shed 4 bases, J shed 4 bases, and the junction held 8 bases outside the gene matches. This CDR3 contains 14 residues. Germline V lookup: CDR1 SGHRS, CDR2 YFSETQ. The CDR3 region is CASSARQGGYEQYF. CDR3 DNA: TGCGCCAGCAGCGCCAGACAGGGCGGGTACGAGCAGTACTTC.

The genes are TRBV10-2 and TRBJ1-2; TRBD1 aligns across 10 bases. Germline assignment: CDR1 WSHSY and CDR2 SAAADI. The CDR3 runs to 13 residues. The ends lost 7 bases at V and 8 bases at J; junction bases unmatched: 7. CDR3 nucleotides: TGCGCCAGCACTCCGGGACAGGGGCAGGGCTACACCTTC. It is translated as CASTPGQGQGYTF.

This chain connects TRBV29-1 to TRBJ2-5; D may be TRBD1 or TRBD2 (5 bases each). V was trimmed by 7 bases and J by 5 bases, leaving 14 bases between them. The CDR3 extends over 12 amino acids. The germline gives CDR1 SQVTM, CDR2 ANQGSEA. The CDR3: CSAGRSTETQYF. The DNA for the CDR3 is TGCAGCGCGGGACGGAGTACGGAGACCCAGTACTTC.

This clone was counted a few times. The gene calls are TRBV12-5 and TRBJ2-3, with 9 bases matching TRBD2. The CDR3 is made up of 16 amino acids. Germline CDR1 is LGHNT and CDR2 is FRNRAP. The DNA for the CDR3 is TGTGCCTCCTCCGAAGCGGGGGGCCTTAGCACAGATACGCAGTATTTT. Amino acid sequence: CASSEAGGLSTDTQYF.

The V and J genes are TRBV11-3 and TRBJ1-2, with D unclear. Trimming removed 5 bases from V and 13 bases from J, with 26 bases in between. The CDR3 runs to 15 residues. Germline V lookup: CDR1 SGHNT, CDR2 YENEEA. DNA for the CDR3: TGTGCCAGCAGCCCCTTTCTGCTTCGTGTGGGTCCCCCCACCTTC. Protein: CASSPFLLRVGPPTF.

Many counts were recorded for this clone. The genes are TRBV11-3 and TRBJ2-2; 8 bases map to TRBD2. The CDR3 contains 16 residues. Germline V gene sequence: CDR1 SGHNT, CDR2 YENEEA. Trimming removed 6 bases from V and 4 bases from J; junction bases left unmatched: 10. The DNA of the CDR3 is TGTGCCAGCAGGGGCGGGGGGCCCGTTCTCACCGGGGAGCTGTTTTTT. This encodes CASRGGGPVLTGELFF.

This clone was recorded only once. V gene TRBV19 combines with J gene TRBJ1-5; D uncertain. The V end was cut by 2 bases, the J end by 0 bases, with 11 bases between. Germline loops: CDR1 LNHDA, CDR2 SQIVND (reference sequence). The CDR3 covers 16 residues. The CDR3, as DNA: TGTGCCAGTAGTATATATCGGGTTTATAGCAATCAGCCCCAGCATTTT. As protein: CASSIYRVYSNQPQHF.

This clone was observed a handful of times. The chain joins TRBV6-8 to TRBJ1-1; D uncertain. V was trimmed by 5 bases and J by 5 bases, leaving 15 bases between them. Germline CDR1 reads MNHGY; CDR2 reads SAAAGT. This CDR3 has 14 residues. The CDR3 loop reads CASSPEIYLTEAFF. The CDR3 nucleotides are TGTGCCAGCAGTCCCGAGATATACCTAACTGAAGCTTTCTTT.

The V and J genes are TRBV6-7 and TRBJ2-1, with D possibly TRBD1 on 6 matching bases. TRBV6-7 is classed as an ORF, of uncertain function. This CDR3 comprises 13 residues. The V end was cut by 5 bases, the J end by 5 bases, with 10 bases between. For the CDR3, the DNA is TGTGCCAGCAGTGACCGGGACAACAATGAGCAGTTCTTC. Translated, it gives CASSDRDNNEQFF.

The chain carries TRBV11-3 and TRBJ2-7, with 7 bases aligning to TRBD2. CDR3 length: 14 amino acids. Per germline, CDR1 SGHNT and CDR2 YENEEA. Trimming cost V 7 bases and J 4 bases; bases outside gene matches: 10. The CDR3 spells CASIAGGMLYEQYF. Written as DNA, the CDR3 is TGTGCCAGCATAGCCGGGGGGATGCTGTACGAGCAGTACTTC.

The V and J genes are TRBV9 and TRBJ2-5; tentative D call: TRBD2 (5 bases). Per the germline V gene, CDR1 is SGDLS and CDR2 is YYNGEE. This CDR3 has 14 amino acids. V was clipped by 1 base and J by 1 base, with 8 bases between them. The CDR3 loop reads CASSVFGIQETQYF. The CDR3 DNA reads TGTGCCAGCAGCGTATTCGGGATCCAAGAGACCCAGTACTTC.

This chain joins TRBV11-3 and TRBJ1-4; perhaps TRBD1 as D (6 bases). Germline CDR1 and CDR2: SGHNT and YENEEA. The CDR3 spans 15 residues. Trimming removed 5 bases at V and 7 bases at J, with 17 bases between. As DNA, the CDR3 is TGTGCCAGCAGCCTGAGGGTACAGGGAGGTGAAAAACTGTTTTTT. Its protein is CASSLRVQGGEKLFF.

The V and J genes are TRBV5-1 and TRBJ2-5; 10 bases map to TRBD1. This CDR3 spans 19 amino acids. V dropped 2 bases and J dropped 4; count of bases not matched to a gene: 17. Germline V gene data show CDR1 as SGHRS and CDR2 as YFSETQ. CDR3 region: CASSFFYSTGGCLGETQYF. The CDR3 nucleotides read TGCGCCAGCAGCTTCTTCTACTCGACAGGGGGCTGTCTGGGAGAGACCCAGTACTTC.

The gene calls are TRBV18 and TRBJ1-1, with TRBD1 as a possible D gene (5 bases). The CDR3 loop spans 13 amino acids. The ends were cut back, 3 bases at V and 2 bases at J, with 7 bases in the middle. Germline CDR1 is KGHSH and CDR2 is LQKENI. The CDR3 is CASSPQGNTEAFF. The CDR3 coding sequence is TGTGCCAGCTCACCTCAGGGAAACACTGAAGCTTTCTTT.

This clone was seen only once. The rearrangement links TRBV5-1 to TRBJ2-2; no firm D call. CDR3 size: 16 residues. The V and J ends lost 1 base and 1 base respectively, with 11 bases between them. The V gene's germline CDR1 is SGHRS and CDR2 YFSETQ. The DNA for the CDR3 is TGCGCCAGCAGCTTGATGGGTCCATTGAACACCGGGGAGCTGTTTTTT. Its protein product is CASSLMGPLNTGELFF.

The chain couples TRBV15 to TRBJ2-4; D remains unclear. This CDR3 spans 17 amino acids. Germline V gene data show CDR1 as LNHNV and CDR2 as YYDKDF (reference sequence). Trimming took off 3 bases at V and 0 bases at J, with 15 bases between the two ends. CDR3 bases: TGTGCCACCAGCAGGTTAGAGGAGTGGTTAGCCAAAAACATTCAGTACTTC. It yields the protein CATSRLEEWLAKNIQYF. Full variable domain (remainder filled in from reference TRBV15 and TRBJ2-4): DAMVIQNPRYQVTQFGKPVTLSCSQTLNHNVMYWYQQKSSQAPKLLFHYYDKDFNNEADTPDNFQSRRPNTSFCFLDIRSPGLGDTAMYLCATSRLEEWLAKNIQYFGAGTRLSVL.

This clone occurred many times. At the DNA level, this CDR3 is encoded by other sequences in the same sample as well. The V gene is TRBV11-3, the J gene TRBJ2-5, with D uncertain. V was clipped by 2 bases and J by 1 base, with 8 bases between them. Germline V CDR1 and CDR2: SGHNT, YENEEA. The CDR3 sequence is 14 residues long. This CDR3 reads CASSLNPGQETQYF. The CDR3 nucleotides read TGTGCCAGCAGCTTAAATCCGGGCCAAGAGACCCAGTACTTC. The entire variable domain, with the rest obtained from reference TRBV11-3 and TRBJ2-5, is as follows: EAGVVQSPRYKIIEKKQPVAFWCNPISGHNTLYWYLQNLGQGPELLIRYENEEAVDDSQLPKDRFSAERLKGVDSTLKIQPAELGDSAVYLCASSLNPGQETQYFGPGTRLLVL.

The J gene is TRBJ2-2, the V gene TRBV28; D might be TRBD1 (5 bases). Germline V gene lookup returns CDR1 MDHEN and CDR2 SYDVKM. The length of the CDR3 is 14 residues. V lost 7 bases to trimming and J lost 5 bases, with 14 bases between them. The CDR3 is CASKVSGWTGELFF. The CDR3 region has the DNA TGTGCCAGCAAGGTGTCAGGGTGGACCGGGGAGCTGTTTTTT.